Listed below are T cell receptor beta chains from one sample, sequenced in a study of radiotherapy plus CTLA-4 blockade in lung cancer. Clones were sequenced by immunoSEQ multiplex PCR, and TCRdb holds only the in-frame ones, with some missing. The sample has 75,000 to 100,000 clones, 65% to 75% seen once. The input for sequencing was peripheral blood, taken from a patient treated with radiotherapy plus ipilimumab. These receptors were collected from a human donor with non-small cell lung cancer who had a partial response to radiotherapy plus ipilimumab. Some clones in this sample may be carry-over from other donors' samples. The CDR3 runs from the conserved cysteine through the conserved F or W. D genes are given only for firm matches. Part of the rows lack a size; the others show once, few, many or a class for expanded clones.

CDR3 protein | CDR3 DNA | J gene | V gene | D gene | clone size | CDR3 length
CASSKRGGNEQFF | TGTGCCAGCAGCAAACGAGGGGGTAATGAGCAGTTCTTC | TRBJ2-1 | TRBV28 | NA | NA | 13
CASSLAQGVGGYTF | TGTGCCAGCAGCCTAGCACAGGGGGTGGGGGGCTACACCTTC | TRBJ1-2 | TRBV9 | TRBD1 | NA | 14
CAWSATGATNEKLFF | TGTGCCTGGAGTGCGACAGGTGCAACTAATGAAAAACTGTTTTTT | TRBJ1-4 | TRBV30 | NA | NA | 15
CASSTRTGDQDGELFF | TGCGCCAGCAGCACCCGGACAGGGGATCAGGACGGGGAGCTGTTTTTT | TRBJ2-2 | TRBV4-1 | TRBD1 | few | 16
CASSEGDQGDTEAFF | TGCGCCAGCAGTGAGGGTGACCAGGGGGACACTGAAGCTTTCTTT | TRBJ1-1 | TRBV10-1 | TRBD1 | NA | 15
CSADPGDTQYF | TGCAGTGCTGATCCAGGAGATACGCAGTATTTT | TRBJ2-3 | TRBV20-1 | NA | NA | 11
CASSLKGPKGLAGTSYEQYF | TGCGCCAGCAGCCTGAAAGGACCCAAGGGTCTAGCGGGAACCTCCTACGAGCAGTACTTC | TRBJ2-7 | TRBV4-1 | TRBD2 | NA | 20
CASRLALDTGELFF | TGCGCCAGTCGACTAGCGTTGGACACCGGGGAGCTGTTTTTT | TRBJ2-2 | TRBV5-1 | TRBD2 | NA | 14
CASSEGGVGVMGETQYF | TGTGCCAGCAGTGAAGGGGGGGTGGGAGTAATGGGAGAGACCCAGTACTTC | TRBJ2-5 | TRBV6-1 | NA | NA | 17
CASSQDGWGGYGYTF | TGCGCCAGCAGCCAAGATGGTTGGGGCGGCTATGGCTACACCTTC | TRBJ1-2 | TRBV4-3 | NA | once | 15
CASTTPGGLAHTQYF | TGTGCCAGCACCACCCCAGGGGGACTAGCGCATACGCAGTATTTT | TRBJ2-3 | TRBV28 | TRBD2 | NA | 15
CASSLESTDTQYF | TGTGCCAGCAGCTTAGAGAGCACAGATACGCAGTATTTT | TRBJ2-3 | TRBV7-3 | NA | once | 13
CASSEHRGGAKNIQYF | TGTGCCAGCAGCGAGCACAGGGGGGGGGCCAAAAACATTCAGTACTTC | TRBJ2-4 | TRBV7-2 | NA | NA | 16
CASSISGSIREAFF | TGTGCCAGTAGTATCTCAGGGTCGATACGGGAAGCTTTCTTT | TRBJ1-1 | TRBV19 | NA | NA | 14
CASSLEGSSGTPNGRSSYNEQFF | TGTGCCAGCAGCTTAGAGGGGAGTAGCGGGACTCCGAATGGTCGTAGCTCCTACAATGAGCAGTTCTTC | TRBJ2-1 | TRBV13 | TRBD2 | NA | 23
CASSATGLAYQPQHF | TGTGCCAGCAGTGCGACAGGGTTAGCTTATCAGCCCCAGCATTTT | TRBJ1-5 | TRBV6-1 | TRBD1 | NA | 15
CASSLGIAAYNEQFF | TGCGCCAGCAGCTTGGGAATAGCGGCATACAATGAGCAGTTCTTC | TRBJ2-1 | TRBV5-1 | NA | few | 15
CASSLGGGVYEQYF | TGTGCCAGCAGCTTAGGTGGAGGGGTCTACGAGCAGTACTTC | TRBJ2-7 | TRBV7-9 | NA | NA | 14
CASSSGTGASQYF | TGTGCCAGCAGCTCCGGGACAGGGGCGTCCCAGTACTTC | TRBJ2-5 | TRBV5-8 | TRBD1 | NA | 13
CASSETVSQHF | TGTGCCAGCAGTGAGACAGTTTCCCAGCATTTT | TRBJ1-5 | TRBV28 | NA | NA | 11
CASSMRPYEQYF | TGTGCCAGTAGTATGCGTCCCTACGAGCAGTACTTC | TRBJ2-7 | TRBV19 | NA | once | 12
CGASGDAGELFF | TGTGGTGCGAGCGGGGACGCCGGGGAGCTGTTTTTT | TRBJ2-2 | TRBV2 | TRBD2 | NA | 12
CASSSGGLLSYEQYF | TGTGCCAGCTCTAGCGGAGGCCTTCTCTCCTACGAGCAGTACTTC | TRBJ2-7 | TRBV11-1 | TRBD2 | NA | 15
CASSESPGLTYGYTF | TGTGCCAGCAGTGAATCCCCAGGGTTGACCTATGGCTACACCTTC | TRBJ1-2 | TRBV6-1 | NA | NA | 15
CASSVTGLGNTIYF | TGTGCCAGCAGCGTTACAGGGCTTGGAAACACCATATATTTT | TRBJ1-3 | TRBV9 | NA | NA | 14
CASSPDRAVEQYF | TGTGCCAGCAGCCCCGACAGGGCGGTCGAGCAGTACTTC | TRBJ2-7 | TRBV11-2 | TRBD1 | NA | 13